A single sample is the source of the 22 T cell receptor beta chains below, sequenced in a study of beta chain features in type 1 diabetes. The authors reverse transcribed all of the isolated RNA, so sequencing captured expressed TCRB transcripts. TCRdb's copy holds only in-frame clones and misses some; the assay was immunoSEQ multiplex PCR. The profile shows 300,000 to 400,000 clones, around 12% of them singletons. Sample: naive CD4+ T cells from blood. These receptors all come from a young man in good health.

In its sample, this clone was seen many times. The rearrangement joins TRBV4-3 to TRBJ1-2; D gene uncertain. The germline V and J ends were trimmed by 1 base and 2 bases, with 14 bases remaining between them. The CDR3 is 16 residues long. The germline V gene encodes CDR1 LGHNA and CDR2 YSLEER. CDR3 DNA sequence: TGCGCCAGCAGCCAAGTGACATTCATTACCAACTATGGCTACACCTTC. It codes for CASSQVTFITNYGYTF.

This clone has only a few counts. V and J are TRBV5-1 and TRBJ1-6; the D is unclear. From germline, CDR1 is SGHRS and CDR2 YFSETQ. Trimming took off 5 bases at V and 10 bases at J, with 16 bases between the two ends. The CDR3 has 14 residues. The CDR3 protein is CASRPPRVESPLHF. CDR3 nucleotide sequence: TGCGCCAGCAGGCCCCCCCGGGTGGAATCACCCCTCCACTTT.

This clone has more than one count but fewer than ten. This chain joins TRBV5-5 and TRBJ1-2, with D perhaps matching TRBD1 (6 bases). The germline CDR1 and CDR2 sequences are SGHKS and YYEKEE (reference sequence). This CDR3 spans 14 amino acids. V was clipped by 5 bases and J by 5 bases, with 16 bases between them. The chain's CDR3 is CASSPARGVYGYTF. CDR3 coding DNA: TGTGCCAGCAGTCCCGCCAGGGGAGTTTATGGCTACACCTTC.

The chain is built from TRBV30 and TRBJ1-5; 8 bases are shared with TRBD1. Germline assignment: CDR1 GTSNPN and CDR2 SVGIG (reference sequence). V was pared by 3 bases and J by 6 bases, with 7 bases of the junction left unmatched. The CDR3 consists of 14 residues. For the CDR3, the DNA is TGTGCCTGGAGCGGACAGGGATGGGGTCAGCCCCAGCATTTT. Its protein is CAWSGQGWGQPQHF.

This chain joins TRBV28 and TRBJ2-5; 9 bases fit TRBD1. The junction had 12 bases not matched to a gene; V was cut back by 6 bases and J by 1 base. This CDR3 contains 17 residues. Germline values: CDR1 MDHEN, CDR2 SYDVKM. The CDR3 DNA sequence: TGTGCCAGCAGGGGGACAGGGACCATGCCCTTCCAAGAGACCCAGTACTTC. Protein: CASRGTGTMPFQETQYF.

The chain carries TRBV19 and TRBJ2-1, with TRBD2 as a possible D gene (5 bases). V was cut by 4 bases and J by 3 bases, with 10 bases left in between. From germline, CDR1 is LNHDA and CDR2 SQIVND (reference sequence). CDR3 length: 14 amino acids. The CDR3 DNA is TGTGCCAGTAGTAAAGCGGACCTCTACAATGAGCAGTTCTTC. Translated: CASSKADLYNEQFF.

This clone was seen at least ten times. The rearrangement uses TRBV7-2 and TRBJ1-1; unclear D gene. V was clipped by 0 bases and J by 8 bases, with 7 bases between them. Germline CDR1 and CDR2: SGHTA and FQGNSA. The CDR3 extends over 12 amino acids. CDR3 amino acids: CASSLAGVEAFF. In DNA, the CDR3 is TGTGCCAGCAGCTTAGCCGGAGTCGAAGCTTTCTTT.

The genes are TRBV25-1 and TRBJ1-1, with no clear D. This CDR3 is 13 amino acids long. The V gene lost 4 bases and the J gene lost 9 bases, with 15 bases spanning the gap. The V gene's germline CDR1 is MGHDK and CDR2 SYGVNS. The CDR3 region has the DNA TGTGCCAGCAGTGCACCGTATACATCTCAAGCTTTCTTT. It codes for CASSAPYTSQAFF. The full variable domain, completed using reference TRBV25-1 and TRBJ1-1, is EADIYQTPRYLVIGTGKKITLECSQTMGHDKMYWYQQDPGMELHLIHYSYGVNSTEKGDLSSESTVSRIRTEHFPLTLESARPSHTSQYLCASSAPYTSQAFFGQGTRLTVV.

This clone showed up just a few times. The chain recombines TRBV6-5 with TRBJ2-2; 7 nucleotides line up with TRBD2. Trimming cost V 6 bases and J 5 bases; bases outside gene matches: 9. This CDR3 is 15 amino acids long. Germline CDR1 MNHEY, CDR2 SVGAGI. CDR3 sequence (DNA): TGTGCCAGCAGGCGCTGGGAGGGGAGGACCGGGGAGCTGTTTTTT. The encoded protein is CASRRWEGRTGELFF.

The chain links TRBV7-9 to TRBJ2-5; D ambiguous. V was clipped by 6 bases and J by 3 bases, with 5 bases between them. CDR1 SEHNR and CDR2 FQNEAQ come from the germline V gene (reference sequence). The CDR3 has 11 amino acids. In DNA form, the CDR3 reads TGTGCCAGCAGTCATGAAGAGACCCAGTACTTC. Protein product: CASSHEETQYF.

This chain links TRBV7-2 with TRBJ2-1; 7 bases agree with TRBD2. Germline V gene lookup returns CDR1 SGHTA and CDR2 FQGNSA. CDR3 length: 16 amino acids. Germline trimming cut 5 bases from V and 3 bases from J; bases unmatched to any gene: 10. CDR3 region: CASSMSSASGYNEQFF. The CDR3 bases are TGTGCCAGCAGCATGAGTTCGGCTAGCGGCTACAATGAGCAGTTCTTC.

This clone appeared a few times. The chain uses TRBV9 and TRBJ2-2, with D possibly matching TRBD2 (5 bases). V was cut by 0 bases and J by 7 bases, with 13 bases left in between. CDR3 length equals 15 residues. Germline V CDR1 and CDR2: SGDLS, YYNGEE. DNA for the CDR3: TGTGCCAGCAGCGTAGCGGGCGGGTTGAACGGGGAGCTGTTTTTT. It is translated as CASSVAGGLNGELFF.

This clone turned up a few times. This CDR3 is CASSMSLSRTGAYEQYF. The CDR3 coding sequence is TGTGCCAGTAGTATGTCCCTCTCTCGGACAGGGGCCTACGAGCAGTACTTC. V usage is TRBV19 and J usage is TRBJ2-7, with 9 bases matching TRBD1. The CDR3 spans 17 residues. The germline V gene encodes CDR1 LNHDA and CDR2 SQIVND (reference sequence). The trim removed 3 bases at V and 2 bases at J, leaving 11 bases unmatched.

This clone has a handful of counts. The chain joins TRBV10-3 to TRBJ2-6, with 8 bases aligning to TRBD1. Germline trimming cut 11 bases from V and 1 base from J; bases unmatched to any gene: 19. There are 19 residues in the CDR3. Germline V gene sequence: CDR1 ENHRY, CDR2 SYGVKD. CDR3 sequence: CAHGDRSALSSSGANVLTF. As DNA, the CDR3 is TGTGCCCATGGGGACAGGAGCGCACTCAGCTCATCTGGGGCCAACGTCCTGACTTTC.

The chain has TRBV27 and TRBJ2-1; 11 bases match TRBD2. The CDR3 consists of 17 residues. With V trimmed by 4 bases and J by 4 bases, 9 bases remained unmatched. Germline values: CDR1 MNHEY, CDR2 SMNVEV (reference sequence). CDR3 nucleotides: TGTGCCAGCAGTTACCCCATCTTAGCGGGGGGGTACAATGAGCAGTTCTTC. This sequence encodes CASSYPILAGGYNEQFF.

J is TRBJ2-7 and V is TRBV7-2, with D perhaps TRBD2 (5 bases). V was shortened by 5 bases and J by 5 bases, with 16 bases between the two germline ends. Germline assignment: CDR1 SGHTA and CDR2 FQGNSA. There are 14 residues in the CDR3. The CDR3 DNA sequence: TGTGCCAGCAGCCGTCCTTCGGGGATAGACGAGCAGTACTTC. Translation: CASSRPSGIDEQYF.

In this sample, this clone turned up a few times. The chain carries TRBV18 and TRBJ2-1; 7 bases align to TRBD2. CDR3 length: 15 amino acids. Trimming cost V 5 bases and J 6 bases; bases outside gene matches: 10. Germline loops: CDR1 KGHSH, CDR2 LQKENI. As DNA, the CDR3 is TGTGCCAGCTCAACAACTCGCGGGGGACTCAATGAGCAGTTCTTC. Its protein product is CASSTTRGGLNEQFF.

A few counts support this clone. This rearrangement joins TRBV2 to TRBJ1-1; TRBD1 agrees at 9 bases. Germline loops: CDR1 SNHLY, CDR2 FYNNEI. V lost 9 bases and J lost 3; bases outside the gene matches: 8. This CDR3 has 14 amino acids. The CDR3 nucleotides are TGTGCCAGGAGGGACAGGGAGGGGCACACTGAAGCTTTCTTT. This codes for CARRDREGHTEAFF.

This clone was counted only a few times. The CDR3, as DNA: TGCGCCAGCAGCAACCGGGACAGGGGTCTGGGTGAGCAGTTCTTC. Translating gives CASSNRDRGLGEQFF. The rearrangement uses TRBV5-1 and TRBJ2-1; 10 nucleotides line up with TRBD1. The CDR3 loop spans 15 amino acids. V lost 4 bases, J lost 9 bases, and 10 bases stayed unmatched. The germline gives CDR1 SGHRS, CDR2 YFSETQ. The full variable domain, its missing parts supplied by reference TRBV5-1 and TRBJ2-1, is KAGVTQTPRYLIKTRGQQVTLSCSPISGHRSVSWYQQTPGQGLQFLFEYFSETQRNKGNFPGRFSGRQFSNSRSEMNVSTLELGDSALYLCASSNRDRGLGEQFFGPGTRLTVL.

This clone occurred a few times. The J gene is TRBJ2-1, the V gene TRBV5-4; D perhaps matches TRBD2 (5 bases). This CDR3 has 14 residues. CDR1 SGHNT and CDR2 YYREEE come from the germline V gene (reference sequence). With 0 bases removed from V and 9 bases from J, the gap between germline ends came to 13 bases. CDR3 amino acids: CASSLGTGIGEQFF. In DNA form, the CDR3 reads TGTGCCAGCAGCTTGGGAACGGGAATCGGTGAGCAGTTCTTC.

The table lists this clone with a few counts. The germline gene is not matched at one end of the junction; a read error may be the cause. The gene calls are TRBV7-7 and TRBJ2-1, with a weak D call TRBD2 (6 bases). Germline V gives CDR1 SSHAT, CDR2 FNYEAQ (reference sequence). CDR3 length equals 13 residues. The CDR3 protein is CASSLAGGDEQFF. As DNA, the CDR3 is TGTGCCAGCAGCCTAGCCGGGGGAGATGAGCAGTTCTTC.

The chain combines TRBV28 with TRBJ2-7; 13 bases align to TRBD2. The CDR3 totals 16 residues. J gave up 6 bases and V 6 bases, and 11 bases lay outside the gene matches. CDR1 is MDHEN, CDR2 SYDVKM, per germline. This CDR3 reads CASSRSGTSGKGEQYF. The CDR3, as DNA: TGTGCCAGCAGCCGTTCCGGGACTAGCGGGAAGGGCGAGCAGTACTTC.